This TCR beta chain was documented in a study of CXCR3-negative and CXCR3-positive naive CD8 T cells. Every CD8+ T cell subset underwent triplicate sorting at around 280,000 cells apiece. Cells that were CD45RO-CCR7+CD27+CD95- constituted naive CD8+ T cells. The authors made the TRB cDNA libraries by 5' RACE using UMI labels. TCRdb reworked the 5' RACE reads into one entry per CDR3 protein, no DNA. The clone table shows roughly 63,000 distinct CDR3 sequences, with the ten largest holding 4.8%. CDR1 and CDR2 (germline): MNHNY, SVGAGI (reference sequence). CDR3 length: 14 amino acids. As regards this clonotype: Its antigen is as yet unknown.

The study, taken as a whole, reports: More hydrophobic TRB CDR3s occurred in CXCR3-positive than in CXCR3-negative naive cells.

The sequencing sample was made of naive CXCR3+ CD8+ T cells from blood. Subset meaning: CD45RO-CCR7+CD27+CD95- naive CD8+ T cells expressing CXCR3 (TNR3+). The TCR was taken from a human donor in good health. Some clones in this sample may be carry-over from other donors' samples. The chain is built from TRBV6-6 and TRBJ2-7; the D gene TCRdb calls, TRBD1, cannot be checked with no DNA. CDR3 sequence reads: CASSGTGTVYEQYF.